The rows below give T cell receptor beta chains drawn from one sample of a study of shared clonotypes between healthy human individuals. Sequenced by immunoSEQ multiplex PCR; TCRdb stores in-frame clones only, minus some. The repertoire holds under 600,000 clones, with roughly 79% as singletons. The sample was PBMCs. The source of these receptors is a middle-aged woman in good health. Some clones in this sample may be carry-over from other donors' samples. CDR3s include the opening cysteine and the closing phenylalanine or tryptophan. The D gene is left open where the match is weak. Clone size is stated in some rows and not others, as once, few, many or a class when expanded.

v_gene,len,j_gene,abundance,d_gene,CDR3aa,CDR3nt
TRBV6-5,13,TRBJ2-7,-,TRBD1,CASTDRGPGEQYF,TGTGCCAGCACCGACAGGGGTCCGGGGGAGCAGTACTTC
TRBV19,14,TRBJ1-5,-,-,CASSIRGGGQPQHF,TGTGCCAGTAGTATCAGGGGAGGGGGTCAGCCCCAGCATTTT
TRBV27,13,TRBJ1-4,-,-,CASSLNRVEKLFF,TGTGCCAGCAGTTTGAACAGGGTCGAAAAACTGTTTTTT
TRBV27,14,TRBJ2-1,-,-,CASSGRGRANEQFF,TGTGCCAGCAGTGGGAGGGGGAGGGCCAATGAGCAGTTCTTC
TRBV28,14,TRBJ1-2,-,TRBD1,CASQGAYWNYGYTF,TGTGCCAGCCAGGGGGCGTATTGGAACTATGGCTACACCTTC
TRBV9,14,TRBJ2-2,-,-,CASSVGGGTGELFF,TGTGCCAGCAGCGTAGGAGGTGGCACCGGGGAGCTGTTTTTT
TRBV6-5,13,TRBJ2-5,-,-,CASSYGQKETQYF,TGTGCCAGCAGTTACGGGCAGAAAGAGACCCAGTACTTC
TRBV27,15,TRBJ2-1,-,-,CASSFGLEPGHEQFF,TGTGCCAGCAGTTTCGGTCTAGAGCCCGGGCATGAGCAGTTCTTC
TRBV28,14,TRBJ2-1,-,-,CASSKTVTGGEQFF,TGTGCCAGCAGCAAAACGGTGACCGGGGGTGAGCAGTTCTTC
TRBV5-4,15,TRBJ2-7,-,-,CASSSTNDRTYEQYF,TGTGCCAGCAGCTCAACTAACGACAGGACCTACGAGCAGTACTTC
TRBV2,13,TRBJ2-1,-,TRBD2,CASDLAGGGEQFF,TGTGCCAGCGATCTAGCGGGAGGCGGTGAGCAGTTCTTC
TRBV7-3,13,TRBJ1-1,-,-,CASSSGLNTEAFF,TGTGCCAGCAGCTCCGGCCTGAACACTGAAGCTTTCTTT
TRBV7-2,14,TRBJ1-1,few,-,CASSRLGVNTEAFF,TGTGCCAGCAGCCGACTTGGGGTGAACACTGAAGCTTTCTTT
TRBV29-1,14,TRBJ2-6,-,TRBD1,CSVGTGSGANVLTF,TGCAGCGTTGGGACAGGGTCTGGGGCCAACGTCCTGACTTTC
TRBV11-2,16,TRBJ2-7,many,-,CASSLVPLTPSYEQYF,TGTGCCAGCAGCTTAGTTCCTCTGACCCCCTCCTACGAGCAGTACTTC
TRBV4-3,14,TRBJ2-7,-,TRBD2,CASSQGRGTYEQYF,TGCGCCAGCAGCCAAGGGCGGGGGACCTACGAGCAGTACTTC
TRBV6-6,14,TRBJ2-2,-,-,CASSQDVLTGELFF,TGTGCCAGCAGCCAGGACGTCCTCACCGGGGAGCTGTTTTTT
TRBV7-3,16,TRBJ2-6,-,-,CASSLASFSGANVLTF,TGTGCCAGCAGCTTAGCCAGCTTCTCTGGGGCCAACGTCCTGACTTTC
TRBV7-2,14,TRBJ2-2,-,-,CASSRTANTGELFF,TGTGCCAGCAGCCGAACGGCGAACACCGGGGAGCTGTTTTTT
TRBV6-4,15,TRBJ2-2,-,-,CASSDSFGQAGELFF,TGTGCCAGCAGTGACTCGTTTGGCCAGGCCGGGGAGCTGTTTTTT
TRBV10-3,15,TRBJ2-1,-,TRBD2,CAIRGRSGNYNEQFF,TGTGCCATCAGGGGGAGGAGCGGGAATTACAATGAGCAGTTCTTC
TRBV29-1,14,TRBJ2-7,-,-,CSVEVPGASYEQYF,TGCAGCGTTGAAGTACCCGGGGCCTCCTACGAGCAGTACTTC
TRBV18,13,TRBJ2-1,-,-,CASSGPSRDEQFF,TGTGCCAGCTCTGGACCATCAAGGGATGAGCAGTTCTTC
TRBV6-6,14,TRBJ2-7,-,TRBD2,CASSYSMGGSEQYF,TGTGCCAGCAGTTACTCGATGGGCGGGAGTGAGCAGTACTTC
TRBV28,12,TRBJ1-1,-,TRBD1,CASSLYGQGAFF,TGTGCCAGCAGTTTATACGGACAGGGGGCTTTCTTT
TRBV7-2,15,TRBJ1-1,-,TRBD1,CASSSRDRVNTEAFF,TGTGCCAGCAGCTCACGGGACAGGGTGAACACTGAAGCTTTCTTT
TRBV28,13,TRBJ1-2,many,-,CASRDRSREGYTF,TGTGCCAGCCGAGACAGAAGTAGGGAGGGCTACACCTTC
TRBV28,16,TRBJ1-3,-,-,CASTEGGASSGNTIYF,TGTGCCAGCACTGAGGGGGGGGCCAGCTCTGGAAACACCATATATTTT
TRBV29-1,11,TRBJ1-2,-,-,CSVESRGGYTF,TGCAGCGTTGAATCGCGGGGTGGCTACACCTTC
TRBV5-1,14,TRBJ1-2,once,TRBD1,CASSLETGAGGYTF,TGCGCCAGCAGCTTGGAAACAGGGGCGGGTGGCTACACCTTC
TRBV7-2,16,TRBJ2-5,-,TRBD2,CASSLVAGGPGETQYF,TGTGCCAGCAGCTTAGTAGCGGGAGGGCCGGGGGAGACCCAGTACTTC
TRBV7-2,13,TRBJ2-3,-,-,CASSPNLSDTQYF,TGTGCCAGCAGCCCAAATCTTAGTGATACGCAGTATTTT
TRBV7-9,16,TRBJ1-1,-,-,CASTLGRTTGNTEAFF,TGTGCCAGCACCTTAGGAAGGACTACCGGAAACACTGAAGCTTTCTTT
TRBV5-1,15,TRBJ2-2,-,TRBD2,CASRKSGSGTGELFF,TGCGCCAGCAGGAAGAGCGGGAGCGGGACCGGGGAGCTGTTTTTT
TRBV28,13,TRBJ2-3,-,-,CASRTPSTDTQYF,TGTGCCAGCCGGACCCCGTCCACAGATACGCAGTATTTT
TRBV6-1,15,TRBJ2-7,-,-,CASSEARGGLYEQYF,TGTGCCAGCAGTGAAGCGCGTGGGGGACTCTACGAGCAGTACTTC
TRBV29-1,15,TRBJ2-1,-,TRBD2,CSVVLGTSGYNEQFF,TGCAGCGTTGTCCTGGGGACTAGCGGATACAATGAGCAGTTCTTC
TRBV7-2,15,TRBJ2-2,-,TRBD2,CASSLTVAGAGELFF,TGTGCCAGCAGCCTGACCGTAGCGGGGGCCGGGGAGCTGTTTTTT
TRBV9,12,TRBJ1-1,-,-,CASRGLNTEAFF,TGTGCCAGCCGGGGGCTGAACACTGAAGCTTTCTTT
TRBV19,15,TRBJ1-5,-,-,CASSIRGNSNQPQHF,TGTGCCAGTAGTATACGGGGGAATAGCAATCAGCCCCAGCATTTT
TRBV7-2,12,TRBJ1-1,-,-,CASRLQGNGAFF,TGTGCCAGCAGGCTACAGGGAAATGGAGCTTTCTTT
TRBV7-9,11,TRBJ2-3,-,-,CASSSTDTQYF,TGTGCCAGCTCCTCCACAGATACGCAGTATTTT
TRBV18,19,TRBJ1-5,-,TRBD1,CASSYSPGTGRYSNQPQHF,TGTGCCAGCTCCTATAGCCCCGGGACAGGACGTTATAGCAATCAGCCCCAGCATTTT
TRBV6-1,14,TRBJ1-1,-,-,CASSPSGERTEAFF,TGTGCCAGCAGTCCGTCAGGGGAGCGAACTGAAGCTTTCTTT
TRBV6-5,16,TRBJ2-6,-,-,CASSYSTSSGANVLTF,TGTGCCAGCAGTTACTCGACTAGCTCTGGGGCCAACGTCCTGACTTTC
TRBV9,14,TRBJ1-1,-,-,CASSVSGAGTEAFF,TGTGCCAGCAGCGTCTCAGGGGCTGGGACTGAAGCTTTCTTT
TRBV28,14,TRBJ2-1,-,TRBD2,CASSVSGSGDEQFF,TGTGCCAGCAGTGTTAGCGGGAGTGGCGATGAGCAGTTCTTC
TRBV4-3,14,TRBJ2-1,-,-,CASSQELEHNEQFF,TGCGCCAGCAGCCAAGAATTGGAGCACAATGAGCAGTTCTTC
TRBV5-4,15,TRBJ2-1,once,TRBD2,CASSSGLAGLNEQFF,TGTGCCAGCAGCTCGGGACTAGCGGGATTGAATGAGCAGTTCTTC
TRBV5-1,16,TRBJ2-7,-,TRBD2,CASSLELAESSYEQYF,TGCGCCAGCAGCTTGGAGCTAGCGGAGAGCTCCTACGAGCAGTACTTC
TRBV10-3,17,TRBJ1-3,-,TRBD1,CAISESQGVTSGNTIYF,TGTGCCATCAGTGAGTCTCAGGGGGTGACCTCTGGAAACACCATATATTTT